The clone carrying this T cell receptor beta chain was seen once. Its antigen is undetermined. The record originates from a study of post-analysis software for immune sequencing data. About the research overall: The patients showed relapsing-remitting, secondary progressive and progressive-relapsing multiple sclerosis courses.

Study-wide points: Controls showed lower frequencies than patients for five TRBV segments, and TRBV5-6, TRBV5-1 and TRBV20-1 were among these.

Unique molecular identifiers featured in each of the TCR beta cDNA libraries. Each CDR3 protein is one row after TCRdb ran MiXCR on the PCR reads. The sample consists of about 820,000 distinct CDR3 sequences, roughly 50% of them appearing once. Losses at the gene ends were 0 bases for V and 1 base for J; bases not matched to a gene: 6. Germline CDR1 and CDR2: LNHNV and YYDKDF (reference sequence). This CDR3 region has 17 residues. V is TRBV15 and J is TRBJ2-5; 9 bases match TRBD1. What was sequenced was blood. This clonotype originated in a girl aged 5 to 17 with multiple sclerosis. For the CDR3, the DNA is TGTGCCACCAGCAGAGATGAGGGACAGGGTAGCCAAGAGACCCAGTACTTC. Its translation is CATSRDEGQGSQETQYF.